This T cell receptor (beta chain) is from a study of cytomegalovirus exposure and HLA in healthy donors. Study at large: There were roughly 110 million unique TCR beta sequences, drawn from approximately 180 million T cells, in an earlier analysis. Findings of the study overall: Cytomegalovirus association was assigned to under 200 TCR beta chains.

Worth noting for this clone: Antigen unknown.

From germline, CDR1 is LNHDA and CDR2 SQIVND (reference sequence). The CDR3 loop spans 14 amino acids. The J segment lost 8 bases and the V segment lost 6 bases, leaving 9 bases of the junction unmatched. The PCR had 60 Vbeta and 13 Jbeta primers. Original handling: There were about 86 million unique TCR beta chains by a later count, and about 11 million of them were shared. Generated by immunoSEQ multiplex PCR, the TCRdb table keeps only in-frame clones and is missing some. D and trimming come from the DNA, and the V and J calls and clone size come from that table. The table records 140,000 or so clones, around 75% of them present only once.

This clonotype was sampled from a middle-aged woman in good health and CMV-seronegative. The rearrangement links TRBV19 to TRBJ1-4; 7 positions match TRBD1. The specimen sequenced was PBMCs. The CDR3 nucleotides are TGTGCCAGTAGCCCTCAACAGGGGAGGGAAAAACTGTTTTTT. Translation gives CASSPQQGREKLFF.